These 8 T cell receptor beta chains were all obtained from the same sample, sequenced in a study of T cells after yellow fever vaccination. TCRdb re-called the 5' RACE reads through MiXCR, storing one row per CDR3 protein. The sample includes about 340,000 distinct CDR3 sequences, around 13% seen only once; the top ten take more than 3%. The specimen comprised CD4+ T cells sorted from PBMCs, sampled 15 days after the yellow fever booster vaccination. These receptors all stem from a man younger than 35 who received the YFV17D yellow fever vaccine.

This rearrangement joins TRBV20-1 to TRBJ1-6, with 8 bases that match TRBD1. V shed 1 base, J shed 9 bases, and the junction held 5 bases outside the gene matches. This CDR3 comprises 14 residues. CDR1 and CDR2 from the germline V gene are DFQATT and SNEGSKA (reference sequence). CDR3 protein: CSARGTGGGSPLHF. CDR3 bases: TGCAGTGCTAGAGGAACAGGGGGTGGTTCACCCCTCCACTTT.

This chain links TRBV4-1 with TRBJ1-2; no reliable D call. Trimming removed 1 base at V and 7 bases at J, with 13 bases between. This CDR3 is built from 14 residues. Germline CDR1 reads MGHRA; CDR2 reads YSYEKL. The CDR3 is CASSQVNRRAGYTF. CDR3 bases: TGCGCCAGCAGCCAAGTAAATCGTAGGGCTGGCTACACCTTC.

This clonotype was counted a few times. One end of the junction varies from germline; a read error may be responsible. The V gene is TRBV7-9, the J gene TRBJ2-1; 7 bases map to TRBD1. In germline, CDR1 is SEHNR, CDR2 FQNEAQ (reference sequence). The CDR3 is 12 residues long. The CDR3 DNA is TGTGCCAGCAGCTTAAGGATGGGACAGAAGGTCTTC. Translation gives CASSLRMGQKVF.

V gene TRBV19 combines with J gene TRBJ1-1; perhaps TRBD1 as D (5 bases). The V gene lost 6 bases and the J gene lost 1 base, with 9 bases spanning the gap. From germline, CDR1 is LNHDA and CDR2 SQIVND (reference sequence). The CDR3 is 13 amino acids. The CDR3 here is CASRGRSNTEAFF. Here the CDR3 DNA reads TGTGCCAGTAGGGGACGGTCGAACACTGAAGCTTTCTTT.

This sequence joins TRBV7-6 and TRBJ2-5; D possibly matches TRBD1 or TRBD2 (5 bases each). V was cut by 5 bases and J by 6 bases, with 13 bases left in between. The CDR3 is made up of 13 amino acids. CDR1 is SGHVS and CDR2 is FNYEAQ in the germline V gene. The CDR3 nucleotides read TGTGCCAGCAGCGGGGGATCTTCCCAGACCCAGTACTTC. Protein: CASSGGSSQTQYF.

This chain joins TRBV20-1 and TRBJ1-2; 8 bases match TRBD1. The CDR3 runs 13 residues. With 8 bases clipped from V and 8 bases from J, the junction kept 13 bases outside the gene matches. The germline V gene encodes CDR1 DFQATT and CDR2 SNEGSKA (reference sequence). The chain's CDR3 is CSPAGGGPGGYTF. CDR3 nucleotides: TGCAGTCCTGCAGGGGGCGGGCCGGGGGGCTACACCTTC.

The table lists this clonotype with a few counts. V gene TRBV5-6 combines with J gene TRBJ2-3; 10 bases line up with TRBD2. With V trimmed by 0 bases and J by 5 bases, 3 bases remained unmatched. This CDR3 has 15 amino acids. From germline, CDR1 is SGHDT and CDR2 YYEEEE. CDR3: CASSLVERGGDTQYF. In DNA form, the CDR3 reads TGTGCCAGCAGCTTGGTCGAGCGGGGGGGAGATACGCAGTATTTT.

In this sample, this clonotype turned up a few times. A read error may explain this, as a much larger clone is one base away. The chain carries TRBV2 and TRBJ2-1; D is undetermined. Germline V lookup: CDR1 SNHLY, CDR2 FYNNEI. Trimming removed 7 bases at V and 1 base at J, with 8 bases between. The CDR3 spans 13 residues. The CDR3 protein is CASILSSYNEQFF. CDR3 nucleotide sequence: TGTGCCAGCATTTTATCATCCTACAATGAGCAGTTCTTC.